What follows is one TCR beta chain and its context. Its antigen is not known. This table comes from immunoSEQ multiplex PCR, and its TCRdb copy is limited to in-frame clones, with some not included. This table holds tens of thousands of clones, about 91% found once. Preterm samples came from extremely preterm deliveries at about 22-28 weeks. CDR1 and CDR2 from the germline V gene are MNHEY and SVGAGI. The V gene lost 0 bases and the J gene lost 5 bases, with 7 bases spanning the gap. The CDR3 covers 13 residues. This sample was taken from a study of naive CD8 T cells in extremely preterm neonates. Study-level points and caveats: Preterm infants showed shorter CDR3s, fewer N additions and less trimming than older groups.

This receptor was taken from a boy who was born preterm. Sequenced: naive CD8+ T cells from cord blood. The chain recombines TRBV6-5 with TRBJ1-1, with D unresolved. CDR3 nucleotides: TGTGCCAGCAGTTACTCGAGCAGGACTGAAGCTTTCTTT. This translates into CASSYSSRTEAFF.